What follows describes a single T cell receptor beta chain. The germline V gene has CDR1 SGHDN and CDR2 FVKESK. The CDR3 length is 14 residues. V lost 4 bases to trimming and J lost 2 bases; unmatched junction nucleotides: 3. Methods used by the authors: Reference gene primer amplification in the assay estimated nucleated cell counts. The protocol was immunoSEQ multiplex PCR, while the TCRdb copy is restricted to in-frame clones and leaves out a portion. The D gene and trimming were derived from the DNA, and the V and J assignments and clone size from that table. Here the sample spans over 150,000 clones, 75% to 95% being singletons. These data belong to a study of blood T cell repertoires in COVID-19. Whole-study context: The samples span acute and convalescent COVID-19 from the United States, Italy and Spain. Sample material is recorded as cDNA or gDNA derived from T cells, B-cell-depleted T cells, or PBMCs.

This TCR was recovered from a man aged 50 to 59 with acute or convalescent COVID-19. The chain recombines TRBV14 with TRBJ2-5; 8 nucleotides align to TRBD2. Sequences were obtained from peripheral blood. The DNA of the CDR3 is TGTGCCAGCAGCCTAGCGGGAACACAAGAGACCCAGTACTTC. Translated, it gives CASSLAGTQETQYF. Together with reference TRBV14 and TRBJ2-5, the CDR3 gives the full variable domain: EAGVTQFPSHSVIEKGQTVTLRCDPISGHDNLYWYRRVMGKEIKFLLHFVKESKQDESGMPNNRFLAERTGGTYSTLKVQPAELEDSGVYFCASSLAGTQETQYFGPGTRLLVL.